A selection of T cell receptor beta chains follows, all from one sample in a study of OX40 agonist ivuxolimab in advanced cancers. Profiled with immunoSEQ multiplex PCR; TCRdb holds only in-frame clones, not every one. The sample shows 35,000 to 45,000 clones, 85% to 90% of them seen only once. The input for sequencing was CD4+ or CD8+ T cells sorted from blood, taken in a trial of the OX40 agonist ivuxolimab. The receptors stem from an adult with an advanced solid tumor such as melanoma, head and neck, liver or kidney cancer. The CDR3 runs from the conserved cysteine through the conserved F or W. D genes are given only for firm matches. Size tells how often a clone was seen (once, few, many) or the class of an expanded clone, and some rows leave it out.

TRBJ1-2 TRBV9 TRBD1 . TGTGCCAGCAGCCCCCCCCAGACAGGGGGCCTTGGCTACACCTTC CASSPPQTGGLGYTF
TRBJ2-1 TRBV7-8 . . TGTGCCAGCGGGTGGACTATACGATACAATGAGCAGTTCTTC CASGWTIRYNEQFF
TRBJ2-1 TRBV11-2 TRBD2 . TGTGCCAGCAGCTTAGAAGCGGGGGTGCGTGAGCAGTTCTTC CASSLEAGVREQFF
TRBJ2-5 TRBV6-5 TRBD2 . TGTGCCAGCAGTTACAACGCGGGGGGAGAGACCCAGTACTTC CASSYNAGGETQYF
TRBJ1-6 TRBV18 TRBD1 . TGTGCCAGCTCACCCGGGACAGGGGTAAATTCACCCCTCCACTTT CASSPGTGVNSPLHF
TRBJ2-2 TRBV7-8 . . TGTGCCAGCAGCCTATACACCTATCAGACCGGGGAGCTGTTTTTT CASSLYTYQTGELFF
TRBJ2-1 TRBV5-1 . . TGCGCCAGCAGCTACTTTCCTGCTAGCAGCGACAATGAGCAGTTCTTC CASSYFPASSDNEQFF
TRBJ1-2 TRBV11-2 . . TGTGCCAGCAGCTTAGGGGATCTCTATGGCTACACCTTC CASSLGDLYGYTF
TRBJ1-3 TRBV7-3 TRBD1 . TGTGCCAGCAGCCCGACAGGGGCTGGTAACACCATATATTTT CASSPTGAGNTIYF
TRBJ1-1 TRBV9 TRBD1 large TGTGCCAGCAGCGTAGGGACAGGGTCGAACACTGAAGCTTTCTTT CASSVGTGSNTEAFF
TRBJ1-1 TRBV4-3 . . TGCGCCAGCAGCCCCGGGTCCCGGAACACTGAAGCTTTCTTT CASSPGSRNTEAFF
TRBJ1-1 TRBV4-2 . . TGTGCCAGCAGCCGGTCCGGGGCGTCCACTGAAGCTTTCTTT CASSRSGASTEAFF
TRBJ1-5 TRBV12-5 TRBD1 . TGTGCTAGTGGTCCAGGGACAGGTGAGGGTTATCAGCCCCAGCATTTT CASGPGTGEGYQPQHF
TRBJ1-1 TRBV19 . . TGTGCCAGTAGTCCCCTAGGGACCGGCAGGACTGAAGCTTTCTTT CASSPLGTGRTEAFF
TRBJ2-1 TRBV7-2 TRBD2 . TGTGCCAGCAGCTTAGCTAGCGGGGGGGAACATGAGCAGTTCTTC CASSLASGGEHEQFF
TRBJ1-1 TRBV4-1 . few TGCGCCAGCAGCCTCACAGGAGAAAGGAACACTGAAGCTTTCTTT CASSLTGERNTEAFF
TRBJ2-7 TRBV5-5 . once TGTGCCAGCAGCCCCGACAGGAATACCTACGAGCAGTACTTC CASSPDRNTYEQYF
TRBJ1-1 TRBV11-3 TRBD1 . TGTGCCAGCAGCACAGGGGGGCCGAACACTGAAGCTTTCTTT CASSTGGPNTEAFF
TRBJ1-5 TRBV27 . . TGTGCCAGCGGGCTCAATCAGCCCCAGCATTTT CASGLNQPQHF
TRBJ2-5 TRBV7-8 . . TGTGCCAGCAGCCCGCTCTCGGGGGTGGTAGAGACCCAGTACTTC CASSPLSGVVETQYF
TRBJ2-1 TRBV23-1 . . TGCGCCAGCAGTCAATCTCTGAGGGAGGATGAGCAGTTCTTC CASSQSLREDEQFF
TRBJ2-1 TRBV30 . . TGTGCCTGGAGAGGTGAGGGTATGGAGCAGTTCTTC CAWRGEGMEQFF
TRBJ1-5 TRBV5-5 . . TGTGCCAGCAGCTTGGAGGGAAATAGCAATCAGCCCCAGCATTTT CASSLEGNSNQPQHF
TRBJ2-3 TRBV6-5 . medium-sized TGTGCCAGCAGTTACGGTGACGCAGATACGCAGTATTTT CASSYGDADTQYF
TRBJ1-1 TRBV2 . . TGTGCCAGCAGTGAAGGGGGGACCAAATGGAACACTGAAGCTTTCTTT CASSEGGTKWNTEAFF
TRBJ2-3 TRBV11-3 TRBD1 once TGTGCCAGCAGCACCACAGGGGACCTCACAGATACGCAGTATTTT CASSTTGDLTDTQYF
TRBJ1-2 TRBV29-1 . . TGCAGCGTTGAACTTATGGAGTTGGACAAACTTAACTATGGCTACACCTTC CSVELMELDKLNYGYTF
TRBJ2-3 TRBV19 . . TGTGCCAGTAGGGGTAGGGATGGGGATACGCAGTATTTT CASRGRDGDTQYF
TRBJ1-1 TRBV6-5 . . TGTGCCAGCAGTTACTCGGACTCTGAAGCTTTCTTT CASSYSDSEAFF
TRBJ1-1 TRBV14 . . TGTGCCAGCAGCCTGACGGTGAACACTGAAGCTTTCTTT CASSLTVNTEAFF
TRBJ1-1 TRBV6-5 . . TGTGCCAGCAGTTACCTGGGTGGGAACACTGAAGCTTTCTTT CASSYLGGNTEAFF
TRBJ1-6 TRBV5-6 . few TGTGCCAGCAGCTTCATTAATTCACCCCTCCACTTT CASSFINSPLHF
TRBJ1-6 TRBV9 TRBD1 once TGTGCCAGCAGCGCCGCGGGACAGGTTTTTTCACCCCTCCACTTT CASSAAGQVFSPLHF
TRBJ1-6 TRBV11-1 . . TGTGCCAGCAGCTCTAACTACCGGGGCTATAATTCACCCCTCCACTTT CASSSNYRGYNSPLHF
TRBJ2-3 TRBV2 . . TGTGCCACCTTCGGCCAAAGCACAGATACGCAGTATTTT CATFGQSTDTQYF
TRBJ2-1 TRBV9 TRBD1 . TGTGCCAGCAGCGTAGCAGGACAGGGCTCCTACAATGAGCAGTTCTTC CASSVAGQGSYNEQFF
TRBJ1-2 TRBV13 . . TGTGCCAGCAGCCCGCGACACGTTACTGGCTACACCTTC CASSPRHVTGYTF
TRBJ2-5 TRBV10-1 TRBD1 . TGCGCCAGCAGTGAGAGACAGGGCCAAGAGACCCAGTACTTC CASSERQGQETQYF
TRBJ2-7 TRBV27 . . TGTGCCAGCAGTTCCTTGGGGGGGCGAAGGGAGCAGTACTTC CASSSLGGRREQYF
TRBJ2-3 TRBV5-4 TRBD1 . TGTGCCAGCAGCTTCGGACAGGGGGCTTACACAGATACGCAGTATTTT CASSFGQGAYTDTQYF
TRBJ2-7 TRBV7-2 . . TGTGCCAGCAGCTTACCAGGACACTACGAGCAGTACTTC CASSLPGHYEQYF
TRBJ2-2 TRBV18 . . TGTGCCAGCTCACCAGAACTTTCCGGGGAGCTGTTTTTT CASSPELSGELFF